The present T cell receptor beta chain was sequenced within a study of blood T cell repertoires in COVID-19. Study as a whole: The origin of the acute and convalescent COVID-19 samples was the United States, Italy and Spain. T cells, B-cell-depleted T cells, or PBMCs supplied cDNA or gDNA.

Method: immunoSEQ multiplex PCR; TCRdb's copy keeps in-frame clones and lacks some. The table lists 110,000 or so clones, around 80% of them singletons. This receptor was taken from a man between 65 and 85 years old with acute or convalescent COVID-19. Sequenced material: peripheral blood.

The CDR3 region is CASSHSQMNTEAFF. The CDR3 bases are TGTGCCAGCAGCCATAGCCAGATGAACACTGAAGCTTTCTTT. The V and J genes are TRBV3-1 (or the pseudogene TRBV3-2) and TRBJ1-1; D call uncertain. Per the germline V gene, CDR1 is LGHDT and CDR2 is YNNKEL (reference sequence). Trimming removed 3 bases at V and 0 bases at J, with 8 bases between. The CDR3 runs to 14 residues.